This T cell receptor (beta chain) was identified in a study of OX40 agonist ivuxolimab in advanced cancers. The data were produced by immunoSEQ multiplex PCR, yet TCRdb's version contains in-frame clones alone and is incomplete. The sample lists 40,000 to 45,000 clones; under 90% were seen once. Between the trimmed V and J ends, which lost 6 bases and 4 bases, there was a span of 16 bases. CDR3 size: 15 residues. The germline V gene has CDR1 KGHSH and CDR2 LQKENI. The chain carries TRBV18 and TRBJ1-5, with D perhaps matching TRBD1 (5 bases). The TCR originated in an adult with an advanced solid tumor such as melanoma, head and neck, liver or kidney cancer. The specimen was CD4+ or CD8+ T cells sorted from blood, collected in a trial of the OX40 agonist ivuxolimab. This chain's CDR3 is CASSRGGGENQPQHF. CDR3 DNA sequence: TGTGCCAGCTCCCGGGGGGGAGGTGAAAATCAGCCCCAGCATTTT.